This T cell receptor (beta chain) was identified during a study of a mutant IDH1 vaccine in newly diagnosed glioma. Overall study context: Weeks 1, 3, 5, 7, 11, 15, 19 and 23 were when patients received their eight vaccinations.

This sample's time point: week 5, during vaccination. Each dose delivered 300 ug of mutant IDH1 20-mer peptide subcutaneously with imiquimod. Germline V lookup: CDR1 MNHNS, CDR2 SASEGT. The CDR3 has 13 amino acids. Trimming shortened V by 5 bases and J by 6 bases, and 13 bases separated the two germline ends. Concerning this clone itself: Its matching antigen is unknown.

Sequencing used immunoSEQ multiplex PCR; TCRdb keeps in-frame clones, though not all of them. The repertoire consists of almost 30,000 clones, with approximately 90% occurring once and the leading ten covering 3% to 4%. The clonotype comes from a woman in her 40s with glioma. Some clones in this sample may be carry-over from other donors' samples. The chain uses TRBV6-1 and TRBJ1-2, with unresolved D. The sample consisted of peripheral blood mononuclear cells (PBMCs), taken from a glioma patient whose treatment included an IDH1 peptide vaccine. This CDR3 reads CASSRPLAHGYTF. The CDR3 bases are TGTGCCAGCAGTCGGCCCCTGGCCCATGGCTACACCTTC.